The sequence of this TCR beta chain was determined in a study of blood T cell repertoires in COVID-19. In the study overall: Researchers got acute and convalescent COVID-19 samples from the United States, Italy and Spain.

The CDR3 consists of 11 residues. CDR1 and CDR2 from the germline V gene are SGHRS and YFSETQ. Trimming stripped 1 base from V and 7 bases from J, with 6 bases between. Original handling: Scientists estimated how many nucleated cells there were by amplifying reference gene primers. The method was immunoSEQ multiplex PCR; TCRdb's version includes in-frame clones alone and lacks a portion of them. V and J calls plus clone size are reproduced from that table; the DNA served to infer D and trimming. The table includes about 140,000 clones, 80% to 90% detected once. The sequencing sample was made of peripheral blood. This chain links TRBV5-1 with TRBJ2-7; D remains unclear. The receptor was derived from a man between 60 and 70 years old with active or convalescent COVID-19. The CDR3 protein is CASSLSGEQYF. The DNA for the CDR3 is TGCGCCAGCAGCTTGTCAGGAGAGCAGTACTTC.